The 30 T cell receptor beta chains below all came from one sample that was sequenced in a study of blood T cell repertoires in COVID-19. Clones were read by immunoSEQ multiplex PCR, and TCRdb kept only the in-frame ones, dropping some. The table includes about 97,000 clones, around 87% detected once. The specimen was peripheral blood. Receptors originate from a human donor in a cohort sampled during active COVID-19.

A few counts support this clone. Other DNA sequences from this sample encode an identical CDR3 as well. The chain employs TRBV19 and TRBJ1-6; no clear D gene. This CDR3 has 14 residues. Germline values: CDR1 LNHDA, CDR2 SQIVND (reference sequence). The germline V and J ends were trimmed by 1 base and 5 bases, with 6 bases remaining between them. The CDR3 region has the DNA TGTGCCAGTAGTATAGTGGGCCATAATTCACCCCTCCACTTT. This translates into CASSIVGHNSPLHF.

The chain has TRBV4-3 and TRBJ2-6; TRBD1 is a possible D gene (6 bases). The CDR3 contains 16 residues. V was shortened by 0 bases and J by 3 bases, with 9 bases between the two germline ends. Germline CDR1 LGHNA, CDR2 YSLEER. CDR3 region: CASSQDRGIGANVLTF. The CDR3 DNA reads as TGCGCCAGCAGCCAAGACAGGGGAATTGGGGCCAACGTCCTGACTTTC.

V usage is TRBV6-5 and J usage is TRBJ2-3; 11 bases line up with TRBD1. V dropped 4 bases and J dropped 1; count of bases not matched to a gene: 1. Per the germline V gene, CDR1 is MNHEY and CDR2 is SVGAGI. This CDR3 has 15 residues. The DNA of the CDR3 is TGTGCCAGCAGTTGGGACAGGGGGGGCACAGATACGCAGTATTTT. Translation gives CASSWDRGGTDTQYF.

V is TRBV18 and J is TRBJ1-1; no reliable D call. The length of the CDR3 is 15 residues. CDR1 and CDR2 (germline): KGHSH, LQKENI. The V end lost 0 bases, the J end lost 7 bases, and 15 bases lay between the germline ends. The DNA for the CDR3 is TGTGCCAGCTCACCACCAATGCGGCTGTTAAATGAAGCTTTCTTT. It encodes CASSPPMRLLNEAFF.

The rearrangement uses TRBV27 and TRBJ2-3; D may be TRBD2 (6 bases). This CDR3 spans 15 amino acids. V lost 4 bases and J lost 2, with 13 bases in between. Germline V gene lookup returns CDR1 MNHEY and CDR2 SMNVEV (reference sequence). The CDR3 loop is CASSWTGLSTDTQYF. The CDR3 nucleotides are TGTGCCAGCAGTTGGACGGGACTTTCCACAGATACGCAGTATTTT.

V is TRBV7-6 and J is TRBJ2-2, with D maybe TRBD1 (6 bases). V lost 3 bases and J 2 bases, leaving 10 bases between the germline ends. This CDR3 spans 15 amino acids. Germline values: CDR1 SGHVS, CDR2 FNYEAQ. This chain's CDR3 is CASSFGQINTGELFF. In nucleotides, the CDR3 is TGTGCCAGCAGCTTCGGACAGATTAACACCGGGGAGCTGTTTTTT. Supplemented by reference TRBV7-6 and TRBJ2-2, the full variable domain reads GAGVSQSPRYKVTKRGQDVALRCDPISGHVSLYWYRQALGQGPEFLTYFNYEAQQDKSGLPNDRFSAERPEGSISTLTIQRTEQRDSAMYRCASSFGQINTGELFFGEGSRLTVL.

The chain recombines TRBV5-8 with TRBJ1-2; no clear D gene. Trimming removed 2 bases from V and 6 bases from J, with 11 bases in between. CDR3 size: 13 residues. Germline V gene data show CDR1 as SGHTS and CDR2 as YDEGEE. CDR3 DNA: TGTGCCAGCAGCTTAAACATTAATCATGGCTACACCTTC. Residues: CASSLNINHGYTF. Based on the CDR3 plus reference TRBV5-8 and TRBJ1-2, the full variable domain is EAGVTQSPTHLIKTRGQQATLRCSPISGHTSVYWYQQALGLGLQFLLWYDEGEERNRGNFPPRFSGRQFPNYSSELNVNALELEDSALYLCASSLNINHGYTFGSGTRLTVV.

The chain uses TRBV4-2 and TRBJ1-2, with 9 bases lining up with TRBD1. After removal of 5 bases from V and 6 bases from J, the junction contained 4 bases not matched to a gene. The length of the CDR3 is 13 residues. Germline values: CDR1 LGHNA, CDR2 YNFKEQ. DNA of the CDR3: TGTGCCAGCAGCAACCGGGACAGGGATGGCTACACCTTC. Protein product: CASSNRDRDGYTF.

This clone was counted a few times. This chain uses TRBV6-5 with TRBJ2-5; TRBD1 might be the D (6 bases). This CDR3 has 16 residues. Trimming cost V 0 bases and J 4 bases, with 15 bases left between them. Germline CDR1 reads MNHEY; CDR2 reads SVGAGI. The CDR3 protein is CASSYSPGAAGETQYF. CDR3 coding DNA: TGTGCCAGCAGTTACTCGCCAGGGGCCGCTGGAGAGACCCAGTACTTC.

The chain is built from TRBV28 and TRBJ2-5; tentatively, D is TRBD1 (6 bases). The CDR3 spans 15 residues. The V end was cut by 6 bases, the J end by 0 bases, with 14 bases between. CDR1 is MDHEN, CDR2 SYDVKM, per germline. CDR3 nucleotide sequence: TGTGCCAGCAGCCCCGGACGGACAGACCAAGAGACCCAGTACTTC. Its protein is CASSPGRTDQETQYF.

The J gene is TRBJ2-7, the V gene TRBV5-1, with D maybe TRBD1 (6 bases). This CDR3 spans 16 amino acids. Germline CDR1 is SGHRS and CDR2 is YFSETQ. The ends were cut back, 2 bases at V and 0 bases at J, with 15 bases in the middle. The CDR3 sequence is CASSFKDRTSSYEQYF. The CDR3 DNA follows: TGCGCCAGCAGCTTCAAAGACAGGACCTCCTCCTACGAGCAGTACTTC.

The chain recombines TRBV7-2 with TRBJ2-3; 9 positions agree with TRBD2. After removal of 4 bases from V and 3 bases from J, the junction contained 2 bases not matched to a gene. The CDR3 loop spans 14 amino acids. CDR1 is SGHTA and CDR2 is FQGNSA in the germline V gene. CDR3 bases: TGTGCCAGCAGCTCCGGACTAGCGACAGATACGCAGTATTTT. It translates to CASSSGLATDTQYF.

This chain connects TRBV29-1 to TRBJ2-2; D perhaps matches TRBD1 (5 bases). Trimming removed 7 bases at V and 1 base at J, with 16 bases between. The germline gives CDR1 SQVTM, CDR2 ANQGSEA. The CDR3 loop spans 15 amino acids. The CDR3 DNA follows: TGCAGCGCCTATATAGGGGCGAAGAACACCGGGGAGCTGTTTTTT. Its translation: CSAYIGAKNTGELFF.

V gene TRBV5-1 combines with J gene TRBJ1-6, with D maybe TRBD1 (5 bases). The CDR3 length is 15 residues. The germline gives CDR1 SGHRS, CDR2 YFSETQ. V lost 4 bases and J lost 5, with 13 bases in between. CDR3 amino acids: CASSPEGADNSPLHF. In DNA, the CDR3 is TGCGCCAGCAGCCCTGAAGGGGCAGATAATTCACCCCTCCACTTT.

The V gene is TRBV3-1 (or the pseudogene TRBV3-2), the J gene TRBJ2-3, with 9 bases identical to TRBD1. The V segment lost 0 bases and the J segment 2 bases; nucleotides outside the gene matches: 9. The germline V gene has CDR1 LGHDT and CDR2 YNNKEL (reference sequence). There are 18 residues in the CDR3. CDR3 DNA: TGTGCCAGCAGCCAAGATCCGGGACAGGGTCTTTACACAGATACGCAGTATTTT. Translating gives CASSQDPGQGLYTDTQYF.

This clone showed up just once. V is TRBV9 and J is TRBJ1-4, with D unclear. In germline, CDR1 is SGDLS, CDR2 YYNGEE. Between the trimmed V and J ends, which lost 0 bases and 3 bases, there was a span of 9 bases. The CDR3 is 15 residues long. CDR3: CASSVGGESNEKLFF. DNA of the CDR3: TGTGCCAGCAGCGTAGGCGGGGAGTCTAATGAAAAACTGTTTTTT.

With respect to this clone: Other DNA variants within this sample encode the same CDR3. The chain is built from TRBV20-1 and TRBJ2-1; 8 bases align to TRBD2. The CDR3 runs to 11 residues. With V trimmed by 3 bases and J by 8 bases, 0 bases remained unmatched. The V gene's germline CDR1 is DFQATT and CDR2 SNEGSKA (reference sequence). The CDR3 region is CSARTSDEQFF. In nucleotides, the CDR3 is TGCAGTGCTAGGACTAGCGATGAGCAGTTCTTC.

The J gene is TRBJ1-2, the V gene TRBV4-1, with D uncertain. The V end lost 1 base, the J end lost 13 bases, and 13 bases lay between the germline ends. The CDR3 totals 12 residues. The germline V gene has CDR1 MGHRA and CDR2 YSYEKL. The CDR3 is CASSQVSVPPTF. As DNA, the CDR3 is TGCGCCAGCAGCCAAGTCTCTGTCCCCCCCACCTTC.

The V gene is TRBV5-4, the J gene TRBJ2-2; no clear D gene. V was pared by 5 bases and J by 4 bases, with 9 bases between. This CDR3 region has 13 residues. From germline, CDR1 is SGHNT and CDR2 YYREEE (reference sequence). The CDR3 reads CASRKSSTGELFF. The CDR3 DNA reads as TGTGCCAGCAGGAAATCGAGCACCGGGGAGCTGTTTTTT.

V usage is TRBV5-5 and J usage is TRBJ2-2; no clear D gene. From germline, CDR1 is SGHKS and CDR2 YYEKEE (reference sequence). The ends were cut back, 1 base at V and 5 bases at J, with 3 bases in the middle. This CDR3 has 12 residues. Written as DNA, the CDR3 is TGTGCCAGCAGCTTGTTAACCGGGGAGCTGTTTTTT. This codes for CASSLLTGELFF.

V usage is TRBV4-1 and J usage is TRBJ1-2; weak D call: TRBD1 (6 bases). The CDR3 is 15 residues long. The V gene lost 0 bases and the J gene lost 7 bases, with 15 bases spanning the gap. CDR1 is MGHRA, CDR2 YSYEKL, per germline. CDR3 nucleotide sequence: TGCGCCAGCAGCCAAGAAGCGGGGGGCGGAGGTGGCTACACCTTC. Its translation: CASSQEAGGGGGYTF.

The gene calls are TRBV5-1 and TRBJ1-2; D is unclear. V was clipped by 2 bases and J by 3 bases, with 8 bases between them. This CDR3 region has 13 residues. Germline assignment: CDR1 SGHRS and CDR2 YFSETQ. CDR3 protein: CASSLQQHYGYTF. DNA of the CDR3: TGCGCCAGCAGCTTACAACAACACTATGGCTACACCTTC.

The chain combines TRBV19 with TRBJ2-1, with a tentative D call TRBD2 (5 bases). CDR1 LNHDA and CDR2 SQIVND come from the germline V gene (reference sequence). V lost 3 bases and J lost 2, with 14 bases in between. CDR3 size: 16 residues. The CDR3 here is CASSMVLGIAYNEQFF. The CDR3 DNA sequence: TGTGCCAGTAGTATGGTACTAGGAATTGCCTACAATGAGCAGTTCTTC.

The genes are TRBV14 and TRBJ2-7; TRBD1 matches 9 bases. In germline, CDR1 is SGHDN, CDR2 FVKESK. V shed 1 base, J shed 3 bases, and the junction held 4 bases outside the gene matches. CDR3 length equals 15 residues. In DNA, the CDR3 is TGTGCCAGCAGCCAAGGCGGGACAGGGTACTACGAGCAGTACTTC. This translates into CASSQGGTGYYEQYF.

CDR3 residues: CASSLYPGFEQYF. CDR3 bases: TGTGCCAGCAGTTTATACCCGGGGTTCGAGCAGTACTTC. The chain has TRBV12-3 or TRBV12-4 and TRBJ2-7; D may be TRBD2 (5 bases). V lost 2 bases, J lost 6 bases, and 11 bases lay in between. CDR3 length: 13 amino acids.

The CDR3 DNA reads TGTGCCAGCAGTTACTCCTTGTTTCAAGGCCTCGGGGAGACCCAGTACTTC. This encodes CASSYSLFQGLGETQYF. The chain combines TRBV6-2 or TRBV6-3 with TRBJ2-5; D is ambiguous. V gave up 0 bases and J gave up 5 bases, with 19 bases separating them. The CDR3 extends over 17 amino acids. Germline V CDR1 and CDR2: MNHEY, SVGEGT.

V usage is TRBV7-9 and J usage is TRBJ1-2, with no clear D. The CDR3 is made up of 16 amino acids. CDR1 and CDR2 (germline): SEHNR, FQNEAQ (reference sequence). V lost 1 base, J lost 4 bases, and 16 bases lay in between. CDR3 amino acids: CASSLGVAKEGYGYTF. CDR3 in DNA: TGTGCCAGCAGCTTAGGGGTGGCCAAGGAGGGCTATGGCTACACCTTC.

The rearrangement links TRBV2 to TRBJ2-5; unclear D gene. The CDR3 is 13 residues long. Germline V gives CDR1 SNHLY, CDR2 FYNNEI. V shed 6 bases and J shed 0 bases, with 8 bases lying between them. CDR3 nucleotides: TGTGCCAGCAGGCGGCAGTACCAAGAGACCCAGTACTTC. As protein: CASRRQYQETQYF.

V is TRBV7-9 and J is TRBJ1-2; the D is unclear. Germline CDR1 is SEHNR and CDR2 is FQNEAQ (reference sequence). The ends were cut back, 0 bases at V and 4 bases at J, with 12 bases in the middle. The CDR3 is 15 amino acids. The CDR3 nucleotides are TGTGCCAGCAGCTTAGCAAATAACCCGAGCTATGGCTACACCTTC. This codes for CASSLANNPSYGYTF.

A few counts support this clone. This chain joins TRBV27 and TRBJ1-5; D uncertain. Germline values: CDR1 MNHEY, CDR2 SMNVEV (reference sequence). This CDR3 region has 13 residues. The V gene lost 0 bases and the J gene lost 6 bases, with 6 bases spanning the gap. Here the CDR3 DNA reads TGTGCCAGCAGTTTATCCCTTTTTCAGCCCCAGCATTTT. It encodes CASSLSLFQPQHF.